Below, 3 T cell receptor beta chains from the same sample are listed, as sequenced in a study of blood T cell repertoires in COVID-19. Some clones are missing from TCRdb's copy, which holds only in-frame ones; the method was immunoSEQ multiplex PCR. Altogether about 63,000 clones are present, less than 80% being singletons, with the ten largest covering roughly 32%. Sequencing was performed on peripheral blood. The receptors come from a human donor in a cohort sampled during active COVID-19.

The chain uses TRBV19 and TRBJ2-3; 7 nucleotides match TRBD2. CDR1 is LNHDA and CDR2 is SQIVND in the germline V gene (reference sequence). This CDR3 comprises 16 residues. The V segment lost 1 base and the J segment 4 bases; nucleotides outside the gene matches: 8. Written as DNA, the CDR3 is TGTGCCAGTAGTATAGGGGGGGGAGTCGGGGCAGATACGCAGTATTTT. Translation: CASSIGGGVGADTQYF.

Here the CDR3 reads CASTPTGGGWITGELFF. DNA of the CDR3: TGTGCCAGTACCCCAACAGGGGGCGGTTGGATCACCGGGGAGCTGTTTTTT. The rearrangement joins TRBV19 to TRBJ2-2, with 9 bases fitting TRBD1. The V gene's germline CDR1 is LNHDA and CDR2 SQIVND (reference sequence). The CDR3 sequence is 17 residues long. V lost 7 bases and J lost 4; bases outside the gene matches: 13.

The genes are TRBV5-4 and TRBJ2-1, with 11 positions matching TRBD2. J was trimmed by 4 bases and V by 4 bases; bases with no gene match: 13. Germline V gives CDR1 SGHNT, CDR2 YYREEE (reference sequence). CDR3 size: 18 residues. The CDR3 region has the DNA TGTGCCAGCAGCCCCCGACTAGCGGGATTGTCCGAATACAATGAGCAGTTCTTC. Residues: CASSPRLAGLSEYNEQFF.